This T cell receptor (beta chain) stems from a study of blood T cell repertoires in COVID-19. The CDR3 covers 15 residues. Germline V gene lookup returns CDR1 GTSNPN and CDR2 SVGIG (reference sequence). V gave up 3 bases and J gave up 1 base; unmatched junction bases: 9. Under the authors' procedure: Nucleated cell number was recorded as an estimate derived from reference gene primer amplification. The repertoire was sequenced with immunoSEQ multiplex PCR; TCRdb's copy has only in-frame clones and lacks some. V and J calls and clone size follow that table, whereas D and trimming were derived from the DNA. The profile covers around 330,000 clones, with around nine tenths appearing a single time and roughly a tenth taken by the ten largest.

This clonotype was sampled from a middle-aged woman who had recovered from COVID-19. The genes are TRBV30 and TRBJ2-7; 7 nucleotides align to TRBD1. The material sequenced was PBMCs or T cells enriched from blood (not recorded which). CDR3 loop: CAWRSGQAWSYEQYF. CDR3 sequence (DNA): TGTGCCTGGAGATCCGGACAGGCGTGGTCCTACGAGCAGTACTTC.